What follows describes a single T cell receptor (beta chain). The antigen is unknown. PCR amplification relied on 60 Vbeta primers (plus 13 Jbeta primers). Data came from immunoSEQ multiplex PCR; TCRdb stores just in-frame clones and leaves some out. The sample yields over 100,000 clones, more than 75% seen once. The sample is drawn from a study of cytomegalovirus exposure and HLA in healthy donors. The CDR3 covers 14 residues. The germline V gene encodes CDR1 ENHRY and CDR2 SYGVKD. V lost 0 bases, J lost 7 bases, and 4 bases stayed unmatched. Study-wide results and limits: In a later analysis, common viral pathogens appeared linked to several of the most significant clusters. The authors enumerated 150 to 200 TCR beta chains as linked to cytomegalovirus.

What was sequenced was PBMCs. The rearrangement joins TRBV10-3 to TRBJ2-7; 9 bases are shared with TRBD1. The TCR comes from a woman in her twenties or thirties in good health and CMV-seronegative. The CDR3 protein is CAISESTGGGEQYF. CDR3 coding DNA: TGTGCCATCAGTGAGTCGACAGGGGGTGGGGAGCAGTACTTC.